This T cell receptor beta chain was documented in a study of CD8+CD57+ T cells in acquired aplastic anemia. Flow cytometry had shown expanded CD8+CD57+ cells in the patients chosen for sequencing. Profiling that covered TCR beta VDJ and CDR3 relied on genomic DNA as its template. TCRdb fed the reads into MiXCR, producing one record per CDR3 protein. The sample shows 450,000 to 550,000 distinct CDR3 sequences, about a third of them seen only once. This clonotype was counted once. Trimming removed 1 base at V and 1 base at J, with 13 bases between. The CDR3 consists of 16 residues. CDR1 is SGHAT and CDR2 is FQNNGV in the germline V gene.

The TCR was taken from a human donor with aplastic anemia. The sample taken for sequencing was sorted CD4+, CD8+, or CD8+CD57+ T cells (not recorded which) from PBMCs. The chain combines TRBV11-2 with TRBJ1-1; D uncertain. The CDR3 DNA reads as TGTGCCAGCAGCTTAGGTTGGCGGATTGAGAACACTGAAGCTTTCTTT. It specifies CASSLGWRIENTEAFF.